This TCR beta chain emerged from a study of shared clonotypes between healthy human individuals. This CDR3 contains 14 residues. The germline V gene has CDR1 LNHDA and CDR2 SQIVND (reference sequence). Trimming shortened V by 8 bases and J by 6 bases, and 19 bases separated the two germline ends. Some clones are missing from TCRdb's copy, which holds only in-frame ones; the method was immunoSEQ multiplex PCR. The repertoire holds under 1,900,000 clones, with approximately 98.5% as singletons. The sequenced sample consisted of naive CD4+ T cells sorted from blood. The subset is: CD45RA+ positively selected. The TCR sequence derives from a man aged 25 to 40 in good health. The V gene is TRBV19, the J gene TRBJ1-1; TRBD1 might be the D (5 bases). CDR3 region: CASATVGRAPEAFF. The CDR3 DNA reads TGTGCCAGTGCCACGGTTGGCAGGGCTCCTGAAGCTTTCTTT. Based on the CDR3 plus reference TRBV19 and TRBJ1-1, the full variable domain is DGGITQSPKYLFRKEGQNVTLSCEQNLNHDAMYWYRQDPGQGLRLIYYSQIVNDFQKGDIAEGYSVSREKKESFPLTVTSAQKNPTAFYLCASATVGRAPEAFFGQGTRLTVV.